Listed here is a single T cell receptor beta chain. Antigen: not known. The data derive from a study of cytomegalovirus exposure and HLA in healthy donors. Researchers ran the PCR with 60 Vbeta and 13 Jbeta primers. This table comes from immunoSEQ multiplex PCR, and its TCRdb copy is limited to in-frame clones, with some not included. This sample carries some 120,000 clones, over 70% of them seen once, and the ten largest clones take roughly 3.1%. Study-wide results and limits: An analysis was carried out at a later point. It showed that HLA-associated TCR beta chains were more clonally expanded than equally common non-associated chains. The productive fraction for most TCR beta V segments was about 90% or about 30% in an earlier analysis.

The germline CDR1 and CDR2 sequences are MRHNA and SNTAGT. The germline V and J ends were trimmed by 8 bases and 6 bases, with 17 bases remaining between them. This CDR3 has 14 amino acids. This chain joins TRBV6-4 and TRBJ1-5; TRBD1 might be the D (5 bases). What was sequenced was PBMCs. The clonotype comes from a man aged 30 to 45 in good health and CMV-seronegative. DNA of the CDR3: TGTGCCAGCCCGGAAAAGGGGTGTGGTCAGCCCCAGCATTTT. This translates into CASPEKGCGQPQHF.